This T cell receptor beta chain was observed in a study of T cell clones after liver transplantation. CDR3 length equals 18 residues. V was clipped by 4 bases and J by 8 bases; unmatched bases: 16. Germline lookup yields CDR1 MGHRA and CDR2 YSYEKL. The repertoire was sequenced with immunoSEQ multiplex PCR; TCRdb's copy has only in-frame clones and lacks some. The data show over 45,000 clones, approximately 71% seen once. This receptor was obtained from a human patient who received a liver transplant. Some T cells may be provided by the graft donor. This chain connects TRBV4-1 to TRBJ2-4; TRBD1 matches at 11 bases. The sample was CD4+ T cells from blood, taken less than 70 months after liver transplant. The CDR3, as DNA: TGCGCCAGCAGCCGCGCAGAATCCGGGACAGGGGGGTTTGACATTCAGTACTTC. Amino acids: CASSRAESGTGGFDIQYF.